This T cell receptor (beta chain) emerged from a study of shared clonotypes between healthy human individuals. Details on this clone: The antigen is undetermined.

Study results and limitations: Rarefaction analysis demonstrated incomplete sorted-subset sequencing notwithstanding large depth.

The germline CDR1 and CDR2 sequences are SEHNR and FQNEAQ (reference sequence). J gave up 3 bases and V 5 bases, and 6 bases lay outside the gene matches. CDR3 length equals 15 residues. Selected positively for CCR7 and CD45RO-negative, naive CD8 cells excluded terminally differentiated effector memory CD45RA+ cells. HIV-negative, healthy adults without recent acute infections or vaccinations were the donors. The data were produced by immunoSEQ multiplex PCR, yet TCRdb's version contains in-frame clones alone and is incomplete. The table shows about 1,800,000 clones, with about 95% occurring only once.

V and J are TRBV7-9 and TRBJ2-7, with 11 bases that match TRBD2. Source material: naive CD8+ T cells sorted from blood. The receptor was isolated from a man in his late teens or twenties in good health. The chain's CDR3 is CASSLTSGSNYEQYF. The CDR3 DNA follows: TGTGCCAGCAGCCTAACTAGCGGGAGTAACTACGAGCAGTACTTC.